The next 27 T cell receptor beta chains were all read from a single sample in a study of shared clonotypes between healthy human individuals. The repertoire was sequenced with immunoSEQ multiplex PCR; TCRdb's copy has only in-frame clones and lacks some. Of 300,000 to 350,000 clones listed, 70% to 75% are singletons. The source material was memory CD4+ T cells sorted from blood. This sample's subset: CD45RA-negative fraction. Receptors originate from a man aged 30-40 years in good health.

V usage is TRBV5-1 and J usage is TRBJ2-7; TRBD2 matches at 8 bases. This CDR3 has 18 amino acids. Germline trimming cut 0 bases from V and 3 bases from J; bases unmatched to any gene: 14. Germline V lookup: CDR1 SGHRS, CDR2 YFSETQ. CDR3 bases: TGCGCCAGCAGCTTGGGACTAGCGCCCACCAGGGTCTTCTACGAGCAGTACTTC. The encoded protein is CASSLGLAPTRVFYEQYF.

Notes on this clone: Other DNA sequences within the sample encode an identical CDR3. The chain carries TRBV7-2 and TRBJ1-1; no clear D. Trimming took off 2 bases at V and 0 bases at J, with 4 bases between the two ends. The CDR3 length is 13 residues. Germline loops: CDR1 SGHTA, CDR2 FQGNSA. CDR3 region: CASSLRMNTEAFF. CDR3 coding DNA: TGTGCCAGCAGCTTAAGAATGAACACTGAAGCTTTCTTT.

This chain links TRBV27 with TRBJ1-3; a possible D gene is TRBD1 (5 bases). This CDR3 is built from 14 residues. Germline V gene data show CDR1 as MNHEY and CDR2 as SMNVEV (reference sequence). Trimming took 5 bases from V and 0 from J, leaving 8 bases between them. The CDR3 sequence is CASSPQGSGNTIYF. CDR3 nucleotides: TGTGCCAGCAGTCCCCAGGGCTCTGGAAACACCATATATTTT.

The rearrangement uses TRBV5-4 and TRBJ2-7, with TRBD1 identical over 10 bases. The V and J ends lost 2 bases and 5 bases, in that order; junction bases with no gene match: 7. Per the germline V gene, CDR1 is SGHNT and CDR2 is YYREEE (reference sequence). This CDR3 has 15 amino acids. Here the CDR3 reads CASSFGTGAFDEQYF. The CDR3 bases are TGTGCCAGCAGCTTTGGGACAGGGGCTTTCGACGAGCAGTACTTC.

J is TRBJ2-1 and V is TRBV2; 10 nucleotides align to TRBD1. The V gene's germline CDR1 is SNHLY and CDR2 FYNNEI. The trim removed 10 bases at V and 9 bases at J, leaving 9 bases unmatched. The CDR3 spans 13 residues. The CDR3 sequence is CATAGQGTSEQFF. CDR3 coding DNA: TGTGCCACCGCGGGACAGGGGACATCTGAGCAGTTCTTC. Filled out from reference TRBV2 and TRBJ2-1, the complete variable domain reads EPEVTQTPSHQVTQMGQEVILRCVPISNHLYFYWYRQILGQKVEFLVSFYNNEISEKSEIFDDQFSVERPDGSNFTLKIRSTKLEDSAMYFCATAGQGTSEQFFGPGTRLTVL.

The chain joins TRBV6-1 to TRBJ2-7; the match to TRBD2 covers 10 bases. This CDR3 region has 16 residues. The V segment lost 3 bases and the J segment 0 bases; nucleotides outside the gene matches: 5. Germline loops: CDR1 MNHNS, CDR2 SASEGT. Here the CDR3 reads CASSEASGRASYEQYF. Written as DNA, the CDR3 is TGTGCCAGCAGTGAGGCCAGCGGGAGGGCCTCCTACGAGCAGTACTTC.

The chain recombines TRBV4-2 with TRBJ2-3, with D perhaps TRBD1 (5 bases). The CDR3 consists of 13 residues. The germline V and J ends were trimmed by 4 bases and 3 bases, with 8 bases remaining between them. The germline V gene encodes CDR1 LGHNA and CDR2 YNFKEQ. The CDR3 bases are TGTGCCAGCAGCCCCCAGGGAACAGATACGCAGTATTTT. Its translation: CASSPQGTDTQYF.

This clone was seen more than once but under ten times. V usage is TRBV5-1 and J usage is TRBJ2-1, with D tentatively TRBD1 (6 bases). This CDR3 spans 13 amino acids. V lost 4 bases and J 12 bases, leaving 17 bases between the germline ends. Germline V gives CDR1 SGHRS, CDR2 YFSETQ. The CDR3 here is CASSTNVQGSQFF. In DNA form, the CDR3 reads TGCGCCAGCAGCACCAATGTACAGGGTTCGCAGTTCTTC.

The rearrangement uses TRBV6-6 and TRBJ2-3, with unresolved D. The germline V and J ends were trimmed by 5 bases and 6 bases, with 21 bases remaining between them. Per germline, CDR1 MNHNY and CDR2 SVGAGI (reference sequence). This CDR3 is built from 16 residues. Here the CDR3 DNA reads TGTGCCAGCAGTGCTGGTTACGGACGCCCTGAGGATACGCAGTATTTT. This gives the protein CASSAGYGRPEDTQYF.

The rearrangement uses TRBV11-2 and TRBJ1-2; no firm D call. The germline V and J ends were trimmed by 5 bases and 0 bases, with 16 bases remaining between them. The V gene's germline CDR1 is SGHAT and CDR2 FQNNGV. This CDR3 has 16 residues. The CDR3 DNA is TGTGCCAGCAGCCGTACGGCCGACGGGACTAACTATGGCTACACCTTC. Amino acid sequence: CASSRTADGTNYGYTF.

V gene TRBV5-4 combines with J gene TRBJ2-7; weak D call: TRBD1 (5 bases). V shed 4 bases and J shed 3 bases, with 14 bases lying between them. Germline V gene data show CDR1 as SGHNT and CDR2 as YYREEE (reference sequence). CDR3 size: 14 residues. The CDR3, as DNA: TGTGCCAGCAGCCAGGGTATGGAAAACTACGAGCAGTACTTC. It specifies CASSQGMENYEQYF.

This clone was seen a few times. The V call is TRBV19, the J call TRBJ2-1; no clear D gene. The CDR3 totals 15 residues. V lost 5 bases and J 8 bases, leaving 19 bases between the germline ends. Germline V CDR1 and CDR2: LNHDA, SQIVND (reference sequence). CDR3 region: CASSRRVTNTYEQFF. DNA of the CDR3: TGTGCCAGTAGTCGACGCGTAACAAATACATATGAGCAGTTCTTC.

The J gene is TRBJ1-5, the V gene TRBV2; a weak D match, TRBD1 (6 bases). CDR1 SNHLY and CDR2 FYNNEI come from the germline V gene. The CDR3 consists of 16 residues. Trimming left V 6 bases short and J 1 base short, with 16 bases between. CDR3 region: CASSQGKGVSNQPQHF. In nucleotides, the CDR3 is TGTGCCAGCAGCCAGGGGAAGGGGGTAAGCAATCAGCCCCAGCATTTT. Variable domain in full (rest from reference TRBV2 and TRBJ1-5): EPEVTQTPSHQVTQMGQEVILRCVPISNHLYFYWYRQILGQKVEFLVSFYNNEISEKSEIFDDQFSVERPDGSNFTLKIRSTKLEDSAMYFCASSQGKGVSNQPQHFGDGTRLSIL.

The chain combines TRBV30 with TRBJ1-5; D ambiguous. The CDR3 has 18 residues. Trimming left V 0 bases short and J 0 bases short, with 18 bases between. Germline lookup yields CDR1 GTSNPN and CDR2 SVGIG (reference sequence). The chain's CDR3 is CAWSVARTPTYSNQPQHF. CDR3 in DNA: TGTGCCTGGAGTGTAGCTAGGACCCCAACTTATAGCAATCAGCCCCAGCATTTT. Using reference TRBV30 and TRBJ1-5 for the parts outside the CDR3, the full variable domain is SQTIHQWPATLVQPVGSPLSLECTVEGTSNPNLYWYRQAAGRGLQLLFYSVGIGQISSEVPQNLSASRPQDRQFILSSKKLLLSDSGFYLCAWSVARTPTYSNQPQHFGDGTRLSIL.

This chain links TRBV27 with TRBJ1-5; D unresolved. CDR3 length: 15 amino acids. V was cut by 2 bases and J by 1 base, with 9 bases left in between. Germline V gene sequence: CDR1 MNHEY, CDR2 SMNVEV (reference sequence). The CDR3 loop is CASSLGLNSNQPQHF. The CDR3 DNA sequence: TGTGCCAGCAGTTTAGGCCTCAACAGCAATCAGCCCCAGCATTTT.

This chain uses TRBV5-1 with TRBJ2-3; TRBD1 matches at 10 bases. The trim removed 4 bases at V and 3 bases at J, leaving 2 bases unmatched. The CDR3 contains 14 residues. Germline loops: CDR1 SGHRS, CDR2 YFSETQ. The CDR3 sequence is CASSQGQGTDTQYF. The DNA for the CDR3 is TGCGCCAGCAGCCAGGGACAGGGGACAGATACGCAGTATTTT.

A note on this clone: Other DNA variants within this sample encode the same CDR3. The chain couples TRBV5-1 to TRBJ1-4, with a tentative D call TRBD1 (5 bases). CDR1 SGHRS and CDR2 YFSETQ come from the germline V gene. The CDR3 has 13 amino acids. Trimming shortened V by 3 bases and J by 5 bases, and 8 bases separated the two germline ends. The CDR3 loop is CASSSGPNEKLFF. Here the CDR3 DNA reads TGCGCCAGCAGCTCGGGACCCAATGAAAAACTGTTTTTT.

J is TRBJ1-1 and V is TRBV25-1, with D possibly matching TRBD1 (5 bases). The CDR3 contains 13 residues. V lost 5 bases and J 4 bases, leaving 11 bases between the germline ends. CDR1 is MGHDK and CDR2 is SYGVNS in the germline V gene. The CDR3, as DNA: TGTGCCAGCAGTCGGCCGGGGGGCACTGAAGCTTTCTTT. Its translation is CASSRPGGTEAFF.

For the CDR3, the DNA is TGTGCCAGCAGTGACGGGCGCGGACGGAGCTCCTACAATGAGCAGTTCTTC. It codes for CASSDGRGRSSYNEQFF. This chain uses TRBV6-1 with TRBJ2-1; no clear D. In germline, CDR1 is MNHNS, CDR2 SASEGT. V was pared by 3 bases and J by 0 bases, with 15 bases between. The CDR3 extends over 17 amino acids.

The rearrangement links TRBV9 to TRBJ2-2, with a possible D match to TRBD2 (6 bases). The CDR3 runs to 14 residues. Germline lookup yields CDR1 SGDLS and CDR2 YYNGEE. The V end was cut by 0 bases, the J end by 8 bases, with 11 bases between. CDR3 in DNA: TGTGCCAGCAGCGTAGACGGGAGAGTTGGGGAGCTGTTTTTT. Translated: CASSVDGRVGELFF. Full variable domain (rest looked up from reference TRBV9 and TRBJ2-2): DSGVTQTPKHLITATGQRVTLRCSPRSGDLSVYWYQQSLDQGLQFLIQYYNGEERAKGNILERFSAQQFPDLHSELNLSSLELGDSALYFCASSVDGRVGELFFGEGSRLTVL.

This chain's CDR3 is CASSLGVYAGLGTEAFF. CDR3 coding DNA: TGTGCCAGCAGCTTAGGGGTATACGCGGGGTTAGGCACTGAAGCTTTCTTT. This sequence joins TRBV7-2 and TRBJ1-1; D is undetermined. V was cut by 1 base and J by 4 bases, with 19 bases left in between. The CDR3 covers 17 residues. Germline values: CDR1 SGHTA, CDR2 FQGNSA.

V and J are TRBV30 and TRBJ2-3, with D possibly matching TRBD1 (5 bases). The CDR3 has 18 amino acids. CDR1 and CDR2 (germline): GTSNPN, SVGIG (reference sequence). V lost 1 base and J lost 2, with 22 bases in between. The DNA for the CDR3 is TGTGCCTGGAGTGAGGGTTTTGGACATCTACTCCTCACAGATACGCAGTATTTT. This translates into CAWSEGFGHLLLTDTQYF.

V usage is TRBV5-5 and J usage is TRBJ2-3; unclear D gene. V was cut by 0 bases and J by 0 bases, with 14 bases left in between. The CDR3 is 17 amino acids. CDR1 and CDR2 (germline): SGHKS, YYEKEE (reference sequence). The CDR3 spells CASSLGAALGSTDTQYF. CDR3 bases: TGTGCCAGCAGCTTGGGGGCAGCCTTGGGGAGCACAGATACGCAGTATTTT.

The rearrangement uses TRBV5-4 and TRBJ1-6; possibly TRBD1 for D (6 bases). V lost 4 bases and J lost 7, with 15 bases in between. CDR1 is SGHNT and CDR2 is YYREEE in the germline V gene (reference sequence). The CDR3 is 15 amino acids. CDR3 DNA: TGTGCCAGCAGCGTCAACAGGGCCCTAAATTCACCCCTCCACTTT. It translates to CASSVNRALNSPLHF.

The chain combines TRBV29-1 with TRBJ2-1, with TRBD2 as a possible D gene (6 bases). V shed 6 bases and J shed 9 bases, with 24 bases lying between them. Germline loops: CDR1 SQVTM, CDR2 ANQGSEA. CDR3 length: 15 residues. The chain's CDR3 is CSVGPLEGFSSEQFF. The CDR3 DNA follows: TGCAGCGTGGGACCTCTGGAGGGATTCAGCAGTGAGCAGTTCTTC.

This chain links TRBV19 with TRBJ2-7, with TRBD1 matching over 9 bases. Looked up from germline, CDR1 is LNHDA and CDR2 is SQIVND (reference sequence). The CDR3 spans 16 residues. Losses at the gene ends were 3 bases for V and 3 bases for J; bases not matched to a gene: 9. The CDR3 loop reads CASSILSGQGNYEQYF. CDR3 DNA: TGTGCCAGTAGTATTCTCAGTGGACAGGGGAACTACGAGCAGTACTTC.

The chain has TRBV28 and TRBJ2-1; 8 bases agree with TRBD2. Germline loops: CDR1 MDHEN, CDR2 SYDVKM. Losses at the gene ends were 7 bases for V and 0 bases for J; bases not matched to a gene: 8. The length of the CDR3 is 16 residues. The CDR3 spells CASNALAAVSYNEQFF. The CDR3 DNA sequence: TGTGCCAGCAATGCACTAGCGGCCGTCTCCTACAATGAGCAGTTCTTC.